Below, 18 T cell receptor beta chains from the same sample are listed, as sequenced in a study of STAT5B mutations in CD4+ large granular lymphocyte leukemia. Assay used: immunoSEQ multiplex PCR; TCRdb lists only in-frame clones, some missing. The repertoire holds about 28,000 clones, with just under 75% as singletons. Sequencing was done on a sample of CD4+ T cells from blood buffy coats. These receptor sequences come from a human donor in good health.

CDR3 loop: CSVARGNTEAFF. The CDR3 region has the DNA TGCAGCGTAGCAAGGGGGAACACTGAAGCTTTCTTT. The chain couples TRBV29-1 to TRBJ1-1; D is possibly TRBD1 (5 bases). The CDR3 covers 12 residues. Trimming shortened V by 6 bases and J by 1 base, and 9 bases separated the two germline ends. The germline gives CDR1 SQVTM, CDR2 ANQGSEA.

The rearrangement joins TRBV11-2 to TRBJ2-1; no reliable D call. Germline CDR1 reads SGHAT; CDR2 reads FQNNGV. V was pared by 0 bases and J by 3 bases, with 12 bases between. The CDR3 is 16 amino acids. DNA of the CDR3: TGTGCCAGCAGCTTAGATATTGCCAGAAACTACAATGAGCAGTTCTTC. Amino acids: CASSLDIARNYNEQFF.

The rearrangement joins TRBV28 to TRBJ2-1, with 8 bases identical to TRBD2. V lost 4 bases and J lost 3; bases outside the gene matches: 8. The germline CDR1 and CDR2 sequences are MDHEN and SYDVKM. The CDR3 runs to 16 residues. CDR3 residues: CASSSPSAGGYNEQFF. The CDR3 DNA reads TGTGCCAGCAGTTCCCCAAGTGCGGGAGGCTACAATGAGCAGTTCTTC.

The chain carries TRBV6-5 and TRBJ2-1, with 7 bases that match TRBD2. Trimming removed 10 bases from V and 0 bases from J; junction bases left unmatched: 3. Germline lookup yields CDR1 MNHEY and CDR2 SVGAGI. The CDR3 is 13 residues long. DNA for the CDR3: TGTGCCACCGGGAGGCCCTCCTACAATGAGCAGTTCTTC. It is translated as CATGRPSYNEQFF.

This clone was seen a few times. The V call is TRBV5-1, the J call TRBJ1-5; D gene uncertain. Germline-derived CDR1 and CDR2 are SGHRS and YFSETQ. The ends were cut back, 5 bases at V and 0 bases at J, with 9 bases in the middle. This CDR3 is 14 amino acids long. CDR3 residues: CASSVHPSNQPQHF. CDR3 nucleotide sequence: TGCGCCAGCAGTGTACACCCTAGCAATCAGCCCCAGCATTTT. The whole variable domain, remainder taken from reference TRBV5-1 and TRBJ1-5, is KAGVTQTPRYLIKTRGQQVTLSCSPISGHRSVSWYQQTPGQGLQFLFEYFSETQRNKGNFPGRFSGRQFSNSRSEMNVSTLELGDSALYLCASSVHPSNQPQHFGDGTRLSIL.

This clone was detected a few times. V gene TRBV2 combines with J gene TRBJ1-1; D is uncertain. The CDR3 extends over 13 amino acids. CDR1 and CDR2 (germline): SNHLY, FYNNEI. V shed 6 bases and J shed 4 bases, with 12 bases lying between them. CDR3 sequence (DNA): TGTGCCAGCAGGGAATCGATGGCCACTGAAGCTTTCTTT. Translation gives CASRESMATEAFF.

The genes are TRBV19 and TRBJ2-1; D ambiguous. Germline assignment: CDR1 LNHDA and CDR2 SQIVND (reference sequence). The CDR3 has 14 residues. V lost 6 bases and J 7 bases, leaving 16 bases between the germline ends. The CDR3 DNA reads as TGTGCCAGTAGATCCCAGGAAGGTAGAAATGAGCAGTTCTTC. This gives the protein CASRSQEGRNEQFF.

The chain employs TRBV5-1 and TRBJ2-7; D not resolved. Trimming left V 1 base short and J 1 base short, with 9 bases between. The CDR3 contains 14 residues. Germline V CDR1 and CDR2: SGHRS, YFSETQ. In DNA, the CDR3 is TGCGCCAGCAGCTTGCCGACTCCGTCCTACGAGCAGTACTTC. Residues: CASSLPTPSYEQYF.

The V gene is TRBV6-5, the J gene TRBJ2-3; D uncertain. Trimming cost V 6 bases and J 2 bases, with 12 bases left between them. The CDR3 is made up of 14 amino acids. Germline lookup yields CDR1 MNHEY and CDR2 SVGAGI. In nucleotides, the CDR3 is TGTGCCAGCAGGCTTGACACTTTCACAGATACGCAGTATTTT. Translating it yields CASRLDTFTDTQYF.

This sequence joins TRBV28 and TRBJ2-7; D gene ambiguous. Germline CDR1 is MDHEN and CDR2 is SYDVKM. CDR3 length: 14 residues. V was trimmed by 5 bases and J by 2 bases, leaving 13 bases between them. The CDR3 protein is CASSKHRPPYEQYF. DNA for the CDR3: TGTGCCAGCAGTAAACATAGGCCCCCCTACGAGCAGTACTTC.

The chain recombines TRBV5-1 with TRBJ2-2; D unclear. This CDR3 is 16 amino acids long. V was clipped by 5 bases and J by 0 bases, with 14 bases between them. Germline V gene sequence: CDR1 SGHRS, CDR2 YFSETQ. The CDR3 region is CASRAPDGSNTGELFF. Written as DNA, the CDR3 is TGCGCCAGCAGGGCTCCCGACGGATCGAACACCGGGGAGCTGTTTTTT.

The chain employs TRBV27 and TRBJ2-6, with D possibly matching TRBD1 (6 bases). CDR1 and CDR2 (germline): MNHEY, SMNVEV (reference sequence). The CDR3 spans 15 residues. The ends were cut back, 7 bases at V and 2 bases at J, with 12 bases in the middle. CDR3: CASKTYRAGANVLTF. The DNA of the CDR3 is TGTGCCAGCAAAACCTACAGGGCTGGGGCCAACGTCCTGACTTTC. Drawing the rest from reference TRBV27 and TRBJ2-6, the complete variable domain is EAQVTQNPRYLITVTGKKLTVTCSQNMNHEYMSWYRQDPGLGLRQIYYSMNVEVTDKGDVPEGYKVSRKEKRNFPLILESPSPNQTSLYFCASKTYRAGANVLTFGAGSRLTVL.

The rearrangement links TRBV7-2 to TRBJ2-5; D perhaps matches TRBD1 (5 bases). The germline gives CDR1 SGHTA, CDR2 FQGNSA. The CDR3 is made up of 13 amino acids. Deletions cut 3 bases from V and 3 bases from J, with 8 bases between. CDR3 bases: TGTGCCAGCAGCTTTGTCAGGGAAGAGACCCAGTACTTC. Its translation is CASSFVREETQYF. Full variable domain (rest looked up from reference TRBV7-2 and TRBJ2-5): GAGVSQSPSNKVTEKGKDVELRCDPISGHTALYWYRQSLGQGLEFLIYFQGNSAPDKSGLPSDRFSAERTGGSVSTLTIQRTQQEDSAVYLCASSFVREETQYFGPGTRLLVL.

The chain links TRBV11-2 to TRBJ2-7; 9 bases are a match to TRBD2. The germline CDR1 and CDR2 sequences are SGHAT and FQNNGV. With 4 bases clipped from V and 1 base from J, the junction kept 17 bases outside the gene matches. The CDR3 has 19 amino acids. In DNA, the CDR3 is TGTGCCAGCAGCTCCCTCCTTAGCGGGAGCGTAACGAAATCCTACGAGCAGTACTTC. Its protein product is CASSSLLSGSVTKSYEQYF.

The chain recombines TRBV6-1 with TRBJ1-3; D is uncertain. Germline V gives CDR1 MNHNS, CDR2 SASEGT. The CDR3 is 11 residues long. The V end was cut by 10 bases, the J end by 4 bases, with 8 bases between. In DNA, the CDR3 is TGTGCCACCACTCTCGGAAACACCATATATTTT. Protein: CATTLGNTIYF.

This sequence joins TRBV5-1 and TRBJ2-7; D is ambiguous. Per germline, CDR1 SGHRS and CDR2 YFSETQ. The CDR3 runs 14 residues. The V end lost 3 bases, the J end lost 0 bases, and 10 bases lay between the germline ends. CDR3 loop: CASSWAMSSYEQYF. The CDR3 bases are TGCGCCAGCAGCTGGGCTATGAGCTCCTACGAGCAGTACTTC.

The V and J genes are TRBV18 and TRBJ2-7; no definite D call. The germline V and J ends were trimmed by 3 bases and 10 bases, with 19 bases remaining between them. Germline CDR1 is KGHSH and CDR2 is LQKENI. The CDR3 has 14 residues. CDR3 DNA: TGTGCCAGCTCACCCTCGCCCCTGTATTACCCCCAGTACTTC. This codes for CASSPSPLYYPQYF.

The CDR3 loop reads CASSFRQGNGELFF. The CDR3 nucleotides read TGTGCCAGCAGCTTCCGACAGGGCAACGGGGAGCTGTTTTTT. The chain combines TRBV7-2 with TRBJ2-2; TRBD1 agrees at 7 bases. Trimming removed 3 bases from V and 7 bases from J; junction bases left unmatched: 5. This CDR3 spans 14 amino acids. CDR1 and CDR2 (germline): SGHTA, FQGNSA. The full variable domain, in which reference TRBV7-2 and TRBJ2-2 provide the parts outside the CDR3, is GAGVSQSPSNKVTEKGKDVELRCDPISGHTALYWYRQSLGQGLEFLIYFQGNSAPDKSGLPSDRFSAERTGGSVSTLTIQRTQQEDSAVYLCASSFRQGNGELFFGEGSRLTVL.